This T cell receptor (beta chain) was identified during a study of cytomegalovirus exposure and HLA in healthy donors. Assay: immunoSEQ multiplex PCR; the TCRdb copy retains only in-frame clones and omits some. The table has about 160,000 clones, about 96% seen once; the top ten hold 0.89%. This clone was seen a single time. The specimen was PBMCs. This TCR was recovered from a woman aged 18-30 years in good health and CMV-seronegative.

The CDR3 region is CASSLRSEQYF. The CDR3 DNA is TGTGCCAGCAGCTTGAGATCCGAGCAGTACTTC. The chain uses TRBV7-3 and TRBJ2-7, with D unresolved. The V gene lost 3 bases and the J gene lost 6 bases, with 6 bases spanning the gap. CDR1 SGHTA and CDR2 FQGTGA come from the germline V gene. This CDR3 comprises 11 residues.